The clone carrying this TCR beta chain was seen more than once but under ten times. Its target is not known. This CDR3 region has 13 residues. Germline CDR1 reads ENHRY; CDR2 reads SYGVKD. V trimming: 8 bases; J trimming: 2 bases; junction bases outside the gene matches: 2. This sample was taken from a study of cytomegalovirus exposure and HLA in healthy donors. Overall study results and limits: Earlier results showed most TCR beta V segments being productive about 87% or about 30% of the time.

PCR amplification relied on 60 Vbeta primers (plus 13 Jbeta primers). Sequencing used immunoSEQ multiplex PCR; TCRdb keeps in-frame clones, though not all of them. The sample shows 99,000 or so clones, around four fifths of them seen only once. The chain combines TRBV10-3 with TRBJ2-3; TRBD2 matches at 9 bases. Input material: PBMCs. The receptor was isolated from a woman in her 40s in good health and CMV-seronegative. CDR3 loop: CAIAGGPTDTQYF. As DNA, the CDR3 is TGTGCCATCGCGGGAGGGCCCACAGATACGCAGTATTTT.